The present TCR beta chain was sequenced within a study of T cells in narcolepsy. About the research overall: Healthy controls were enrolled alongside patients with narcolepsy type 1 or type 2.

Germline-derived CDR1 and CDR2 are SGHNT and YENEEA. The length of the CDR3 is 13 residues. J lost 11 bases, V lost 2 bases, and 4 bases had no gene match. General study points: Reportedly, autoreactive clonotypes were serially detected in patients' blood but not controls'. Same-patient CSF and blood CD4+ T cell clonotypes included HCRT-specific and TRIB2-specific autoreactive ones.

Turning to this clone: Its matching antigen is unknown.

The data were produced by immunoSEQ multiplex PCR, yet TCRdb's version contains in-frame clones alone and is incomplete. The data show roughly 30,000 clones, roughly 80% seen once. The chain is built from TRBV11-3 and TRBJ2-1; 9 nucleotides align to TRBD2. This clonotype originated in a human donor in good health. What was sequenced was memory (CD45RA-) CD4+ T cells from blood. The CDR3 coding sequence is TGTGCCAGCAGCTTAAGGGCTAGCGGGAAGCAGTTCTTC. Translation: CASSLRASGKQFF.